This TCR beta chain was obtained from a study of blood T cell repertoires in COVID-19. Only in-frame clones appear in the TCRdb table, and some are missing; sequencing was by immunoSEQ multiplex PCR. The repertoire holds about 77,000 clones, 80% seen once, with under 5% in the top ten. The germline V gene has CDR1 SGHNT and CDR2 YYREEE (reference sequence). V lost 10 bases and J lost 2, with 7 bases in between. The CDR3 contains 11 residues. The clonotype was recovered from a woman in her sixties or seventies with acute or convalescent COVID-19. The sequenced sample was peripheral blood. This chain joins TRBV5-4 and TRBJ2-1, with D hard to call. CDR3 in DNA: TGTGCCTCCCGTGCCTACAATGAGCAGTTCTTC. It encodes CASRAYNEQFF. Variable domain in full (rest from reference TRBV5-4 and TRBJ2-1): ETGVTQSPTHLIKTRGQQVTLRCSSQSGHNTVSWYQQALGQGPQFIFQYYREEENGRGNFPPRFSGLQFPNYSSELNVNALELDDSALYLCASRAYNEQFFGPGTRLTVL.